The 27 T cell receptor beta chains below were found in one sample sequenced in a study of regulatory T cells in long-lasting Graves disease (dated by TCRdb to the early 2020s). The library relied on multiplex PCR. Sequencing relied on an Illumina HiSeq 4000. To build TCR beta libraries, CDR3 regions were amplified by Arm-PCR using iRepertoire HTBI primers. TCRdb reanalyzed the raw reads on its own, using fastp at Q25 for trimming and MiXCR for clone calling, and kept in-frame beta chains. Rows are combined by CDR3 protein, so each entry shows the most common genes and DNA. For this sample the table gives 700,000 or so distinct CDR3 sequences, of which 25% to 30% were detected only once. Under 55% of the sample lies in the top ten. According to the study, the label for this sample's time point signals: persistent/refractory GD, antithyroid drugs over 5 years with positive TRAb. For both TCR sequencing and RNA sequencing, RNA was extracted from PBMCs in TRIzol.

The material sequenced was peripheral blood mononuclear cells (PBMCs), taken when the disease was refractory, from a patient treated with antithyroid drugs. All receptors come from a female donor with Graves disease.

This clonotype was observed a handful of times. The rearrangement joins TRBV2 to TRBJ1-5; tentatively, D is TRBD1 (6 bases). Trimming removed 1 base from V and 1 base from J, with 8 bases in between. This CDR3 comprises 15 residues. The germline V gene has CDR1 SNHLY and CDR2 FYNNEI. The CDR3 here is CASSEEGVSNQPQHF. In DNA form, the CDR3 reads TGTGCCAGCAGTGAAGAGGGGGTGAGCAATCAGCCCCAGCATTTT. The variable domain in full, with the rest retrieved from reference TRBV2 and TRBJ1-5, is EPEVTQTPSHQVTQMGQEVILRCVPISNHLYFYWYRQILGQKVEFLVSFYNNEISEKSEIFDDQFSVERPDGSNFTLKIRSTKLEDSAMYFCASSEEGVSNQPQHFGDGTRLSIL.

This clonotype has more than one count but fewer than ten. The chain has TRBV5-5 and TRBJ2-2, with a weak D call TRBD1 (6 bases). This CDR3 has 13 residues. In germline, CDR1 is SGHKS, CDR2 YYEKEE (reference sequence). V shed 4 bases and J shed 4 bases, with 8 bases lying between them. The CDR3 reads CASSPGVTGELFF. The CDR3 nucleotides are TGTGCCAGCAGCCCAGGGGTCACCGGGGAGCTGTTTTTT.

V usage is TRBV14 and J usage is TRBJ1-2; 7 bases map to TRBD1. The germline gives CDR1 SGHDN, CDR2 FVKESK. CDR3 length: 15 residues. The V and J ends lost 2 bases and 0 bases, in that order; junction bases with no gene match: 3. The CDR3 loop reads CASSQKRGPNYGYTF. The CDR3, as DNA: TGTGCCAGCAGCCAAAAGAGGGGGCCTAACTATGGCTACACCTTC.

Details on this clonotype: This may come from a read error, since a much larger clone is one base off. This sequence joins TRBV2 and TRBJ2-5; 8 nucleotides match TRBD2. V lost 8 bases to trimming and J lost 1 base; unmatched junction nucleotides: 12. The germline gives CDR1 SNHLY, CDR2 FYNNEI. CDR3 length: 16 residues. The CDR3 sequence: CASSRESSGLQETQYF. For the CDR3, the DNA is TGTGCCAGCTCGAGGGAGTCTAGCGGGCTCCAAGAGACCCAGTACTTC.

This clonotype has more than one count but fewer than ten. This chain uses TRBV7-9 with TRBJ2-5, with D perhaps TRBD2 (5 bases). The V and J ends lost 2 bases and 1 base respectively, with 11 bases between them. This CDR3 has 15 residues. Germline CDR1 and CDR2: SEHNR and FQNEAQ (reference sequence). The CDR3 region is CASSLQSGFQETQYF. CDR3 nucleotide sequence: TGTGCCAGCAGCTTACAATCGGGATTCCAAGAGACCCAGTACTTC.

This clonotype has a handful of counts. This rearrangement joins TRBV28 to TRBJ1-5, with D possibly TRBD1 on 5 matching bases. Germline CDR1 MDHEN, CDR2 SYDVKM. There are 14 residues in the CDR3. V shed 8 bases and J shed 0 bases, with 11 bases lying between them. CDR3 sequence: CASYGADSNQPQHF. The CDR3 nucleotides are TGTGCCAGCTACGGGGCCGATAGCAATCAGCCCCAGCATTTT.

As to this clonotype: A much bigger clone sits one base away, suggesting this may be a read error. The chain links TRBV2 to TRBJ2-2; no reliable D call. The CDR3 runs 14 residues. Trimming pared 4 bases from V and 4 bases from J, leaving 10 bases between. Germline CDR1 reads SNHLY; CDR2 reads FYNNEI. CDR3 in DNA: TGTGCCAGCAGTGTGGAAGTGAGCACCGGGGAGCTGTTTTTT. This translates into CASSVEVSTGELFF.

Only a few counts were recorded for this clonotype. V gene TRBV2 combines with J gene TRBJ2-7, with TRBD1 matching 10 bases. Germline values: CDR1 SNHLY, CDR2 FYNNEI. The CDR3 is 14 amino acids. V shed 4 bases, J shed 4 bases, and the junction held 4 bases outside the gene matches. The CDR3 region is CASSGTGGWYEQYF. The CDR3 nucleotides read TGTGCCAGCAGTGGGACAGGGGGATGGTACGAGCAGTACTTC.

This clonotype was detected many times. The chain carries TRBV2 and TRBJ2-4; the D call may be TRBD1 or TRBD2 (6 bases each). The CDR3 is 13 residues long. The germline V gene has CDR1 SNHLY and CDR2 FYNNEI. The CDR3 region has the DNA TGTGTTACGCAAGAACTAAGGGGGGACATTCAGTACTTC. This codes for CVTQELRGDIQYF.

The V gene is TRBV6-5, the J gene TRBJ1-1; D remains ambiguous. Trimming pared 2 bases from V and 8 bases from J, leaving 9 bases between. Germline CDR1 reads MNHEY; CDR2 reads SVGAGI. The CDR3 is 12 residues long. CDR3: CASSYVHSEAFF. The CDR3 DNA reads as TGTGCCAGCAGTTACGTCCACTCGGAAGCTTTCTTT.

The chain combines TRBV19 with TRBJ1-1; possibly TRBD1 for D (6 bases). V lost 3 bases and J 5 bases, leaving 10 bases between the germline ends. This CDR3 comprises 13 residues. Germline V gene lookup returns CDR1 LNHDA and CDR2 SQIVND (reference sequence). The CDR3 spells CASSIYRETEAFF. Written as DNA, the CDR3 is TGTGCCAGTAGTATCTACAGGGAGACTGAAGCTTTCTTT.

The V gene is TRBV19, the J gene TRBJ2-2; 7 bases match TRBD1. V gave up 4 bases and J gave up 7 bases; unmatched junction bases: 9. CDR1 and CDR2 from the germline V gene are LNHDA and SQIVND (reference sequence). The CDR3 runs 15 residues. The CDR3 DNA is TGTGCCAGTAGTAACAGAGACAGGGTGAGCGGGGAGCTGTTTTTT. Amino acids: CASSNRDRVSGELFF.

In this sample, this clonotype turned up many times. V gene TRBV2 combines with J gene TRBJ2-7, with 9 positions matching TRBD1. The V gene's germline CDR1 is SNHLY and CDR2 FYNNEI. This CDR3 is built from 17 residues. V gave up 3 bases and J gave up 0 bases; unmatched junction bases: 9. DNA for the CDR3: TGTGCCAGCAGTGACCTGACGCCGGGACAGGGCTCCTACGAGCAGTACTTC. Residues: CASSDLTPGQGSYEQYF.

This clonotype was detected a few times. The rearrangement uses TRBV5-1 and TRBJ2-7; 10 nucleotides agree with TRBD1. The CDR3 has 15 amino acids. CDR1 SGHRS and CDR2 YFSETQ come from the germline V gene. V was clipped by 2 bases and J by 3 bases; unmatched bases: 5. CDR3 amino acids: CASSLTRTGGYEQYF. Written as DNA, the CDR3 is TGCGCCAGCAGCTTAACCCGGACAGGGGGCTACGAGCAGTACTTC. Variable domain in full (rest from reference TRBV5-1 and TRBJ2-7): KAGVTQTPRYLIKTRGQQVTLSCSPISGHRSVSWYQQTPGQGLQFLFEYFSETQRNKGNFPGRFSGRQFSNSRSEMNVSTLELGDSALYLCASSLTRTGGYEQYFGPGTRLTVT.

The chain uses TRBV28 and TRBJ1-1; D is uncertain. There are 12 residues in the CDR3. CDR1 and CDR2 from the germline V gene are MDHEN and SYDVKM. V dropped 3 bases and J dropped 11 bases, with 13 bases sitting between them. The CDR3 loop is CASSFIGELAFF. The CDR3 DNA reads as TGTGCCAGCAGTTTCATAGGAGAATTGGCTTTCTTT.

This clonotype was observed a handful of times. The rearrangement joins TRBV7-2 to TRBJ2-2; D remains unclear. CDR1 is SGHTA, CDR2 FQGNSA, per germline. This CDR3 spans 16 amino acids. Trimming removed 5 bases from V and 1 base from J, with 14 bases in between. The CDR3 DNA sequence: TGTGCCAGCAGCCCTCGTCTCCTGGGGAACACCGGGGAGCTGTTTTTT. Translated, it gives CASSPRLLGNTGELFF.

The DNA of the CDR3 is TGTGCCAGCACCCTTGGAGCACAGGGGTTAGGTAATTCACCCCTCCACTTT. Protein: CASTLGAQGLGNSPLHF. The chain combines TRBV28 with TRBJ1-6; 7 nucleotides agree with TRBD1. Germline trimming cut 7 bases from V and 6 bases from J; bases unmatched to any gene: 15. Per the germline V gene, CDR1 is MDHEN and CDR2 is SYDVKM. This CDR3 spans 17 amino acids.

CDR3 in DNA: TGTGCCAGCAGTGATACGACTAGCGGGAGGAGCTCCTACAATGAGCAGTTCTTC. This codes for CASSDTTSGRSSYNEQFF. The chain combines TRBV2 with TRBJ2-1; 13 bases fit TRBD2. The CDR3 contains 18 residues. CDR1 and CDR2 from the germline V gene are SNHLY and FYNNEI. The J segment lost 0 bases and the V segment lost 3 bases, leaving 5 bases of the junction unmatched.

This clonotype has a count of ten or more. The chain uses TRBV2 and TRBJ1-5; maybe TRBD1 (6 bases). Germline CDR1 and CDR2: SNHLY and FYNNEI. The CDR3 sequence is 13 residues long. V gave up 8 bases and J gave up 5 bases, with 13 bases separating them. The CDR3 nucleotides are TGTGCCAGCGGGTGGGGGCGAGATCAGCCCCAGCATTTT. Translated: CASGWGRDQPQHF.

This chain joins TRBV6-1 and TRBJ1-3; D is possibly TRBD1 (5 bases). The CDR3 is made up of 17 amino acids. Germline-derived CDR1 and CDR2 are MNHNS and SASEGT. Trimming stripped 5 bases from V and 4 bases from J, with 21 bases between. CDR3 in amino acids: CASSYAGRGSGGNTIYF. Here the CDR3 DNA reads TGTGCCAGCAGTTACGCAGGGAGGGGATCGGGAGGAAACACCATATATTTT.

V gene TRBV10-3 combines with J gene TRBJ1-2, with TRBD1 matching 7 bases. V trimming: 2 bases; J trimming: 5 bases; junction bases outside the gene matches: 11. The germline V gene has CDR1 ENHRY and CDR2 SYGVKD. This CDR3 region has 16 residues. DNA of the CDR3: TGTGCCATCAGTGAGCCCACAGGGGCCCAGGGGTATGGCTACACCTTC. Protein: CAISEPTGAQGYGYTF.

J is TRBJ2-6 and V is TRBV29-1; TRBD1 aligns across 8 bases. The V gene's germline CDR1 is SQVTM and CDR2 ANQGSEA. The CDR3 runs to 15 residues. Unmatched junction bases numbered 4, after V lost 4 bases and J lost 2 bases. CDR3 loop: CSVGTGTPGANVLTF. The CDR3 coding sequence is TGCAGCGTTGGGACAGGGACACCTGGGGCCAACGTCCTGACTTTC.

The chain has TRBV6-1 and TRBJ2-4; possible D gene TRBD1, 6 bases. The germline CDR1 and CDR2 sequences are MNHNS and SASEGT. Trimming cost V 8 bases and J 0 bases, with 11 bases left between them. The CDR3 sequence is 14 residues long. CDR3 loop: CASGQILAKNIQYF. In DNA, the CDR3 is TGTGCCAGCGGACAGATACTAGCCAAAAACATTCAGTACTTC.

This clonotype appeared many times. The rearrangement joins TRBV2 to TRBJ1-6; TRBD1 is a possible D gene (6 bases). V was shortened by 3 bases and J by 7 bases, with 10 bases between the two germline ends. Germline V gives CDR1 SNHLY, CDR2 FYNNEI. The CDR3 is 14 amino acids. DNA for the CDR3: TGTGCCAGCAGTGAGGACAGCGAAAATTCACCCCTCCACTTT. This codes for CASSEDSENSPLHF.

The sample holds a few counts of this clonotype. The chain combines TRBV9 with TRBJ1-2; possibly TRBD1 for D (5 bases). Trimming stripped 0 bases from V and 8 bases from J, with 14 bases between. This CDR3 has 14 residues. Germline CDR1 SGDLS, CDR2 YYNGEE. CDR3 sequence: CASSVATSGTGYTF. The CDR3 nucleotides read TGTGCCAGCAGCGTAGCTACATCGGGGACCGGCTACACCTTC. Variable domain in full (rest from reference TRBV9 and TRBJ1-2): DSGVTQTPKHLITATGQRVTLRCSPRSGDLSVYWYQQSLDQGLQFLIQYYNGEERAKGNILERFSAQQFPDLHSELNLSSLELGDSALYFCASSVATSGTGYTFGSGTRLTVV.

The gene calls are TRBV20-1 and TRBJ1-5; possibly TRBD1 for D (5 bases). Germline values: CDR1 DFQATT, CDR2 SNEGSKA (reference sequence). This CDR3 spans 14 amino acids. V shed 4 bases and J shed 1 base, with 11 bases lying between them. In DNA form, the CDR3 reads TGCAGTGCTATTCAGGGTCGAAGCAATCAGCCCCAGCATTTT. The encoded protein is CSAIQGRSNQPQHF.

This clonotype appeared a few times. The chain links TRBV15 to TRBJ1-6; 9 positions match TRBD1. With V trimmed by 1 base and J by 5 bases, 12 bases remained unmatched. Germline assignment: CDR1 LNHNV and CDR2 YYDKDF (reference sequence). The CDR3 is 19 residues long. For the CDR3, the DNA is TGTGCCACCAGCAGAGGGGAGTGGGACAGGGTCGGTCATAATTCACCCCTCCACTTT. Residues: CATSRGEWDRVGHNSPLHF.